This T cell receptor (beta chain) was found in a study of blood T cell repertoires in COVID-19. Study summary: Some COVID-19 samples were acute and others convalescent; all came from the United States, Italy and Spain.

The table came from immunoSEQ multiplex PCR; TCRdb's copy has only in-frame clones and leaves some out. The table includes about 130,000 clones, more than 75% detected once. This clone was recorded a few times. The V and J ends lost 4 bases and 5 bases respectively, with 14 bases between them. CDR1 and CDR2 (germline): GTSNPN, SVGIG (reference sequence). This CDR3 spans 13 amino acids. The J gene is TRBJ1-1, the V gene TRBV30; no clear D. The sample comprised peripheral blood. This receptor was identified in a man aged 55-75 years who had recovered from COVID-19. The CDR3 coding sequence is TGTGCCTGGAATTTTGGCGGTCGTACTGAAGCTTTCTTT. Encoded protein: CAWNFGGRTEAFF.